The clone carrying this T cell receptor beta chain was observed at least ten times. The read ends 3 residues early relative to the CDR3; the germline J gene fills the gap. This entry comes from a study of T cell clonality in common variable immunodeficiency. CDR1 and CDR2 (germline): SGHRS, YFSETQ. Trimming took off 7 bases at V and 0 bases at J, with 12 bases between the two ends. The CDR3 has 14 amino acids. CVID and control samples used equivalent genomic DNA input. Clones were sequenced by immunoSEQ multiplex PCR, and TCRdb holds only the in-frame ones, with some missing. The sample contains 30,000 to 40,000 clones, none occurring once; roughly 3.6% lies in the top ten.

The clonotype originates from a person aged 18 to 75 in good health. The chain recombines TRBV5-1 with TRBJ2-3, with D maybe TRBD2 (6 bases). The sequenced sample was peripheral blood mononuclear cells. The part of the CDR3 DNA that was read is TGCGCCAGCGCGGCGGGGACTAGCACAGATACG. Translation gives CASAAGTSTDT. The complete CDR3 reads CASAAGTSTDTQYF.